This T cell receptor beta chain was profiled in a study of beta chain features in type 1 diabetes. About the research overall: Over all samples combined, 107,917,701 sorted cells were examined. Study results and caveats: Significant though moderate, a shortening of TCRB CDR3s appeared in all four CD4+ subsets of Type 1 diabetes patients.

Sequenced material consisted of expressed TCRB transcripts (all of the isolated RNA was reverse transcribed). Produced via immunoSEQ multiplex PCR; TCRdb's table is partial and in-frame only. In the table there are 300,000 to 350,000 clones, approximately 12% of which are singletons. This clone was found a few times. The antigen remains unidentified. Germline loops: CDR1 KGHSH, CDR2 LQKENI. The CDR3 spans 17 residues. The ends lost 3 bases at V and 0 bases at J; junction bases unmatched: 10. This chain connects TRBV18 to TRBJ1-1; 7 bases agree with TRBD1. This TCR was sampled from a woman aged 18-29 years with type 1 diabetes. Sequenced material: naive CD4+ T cells from blood. CDR3 region: CASSPTPTGTLNTEAFF. CDR3 bases: TGTGCCAGCTCACCCACTCCGACAGGGACCTTGAACACTGAAGCTTTCTTT.